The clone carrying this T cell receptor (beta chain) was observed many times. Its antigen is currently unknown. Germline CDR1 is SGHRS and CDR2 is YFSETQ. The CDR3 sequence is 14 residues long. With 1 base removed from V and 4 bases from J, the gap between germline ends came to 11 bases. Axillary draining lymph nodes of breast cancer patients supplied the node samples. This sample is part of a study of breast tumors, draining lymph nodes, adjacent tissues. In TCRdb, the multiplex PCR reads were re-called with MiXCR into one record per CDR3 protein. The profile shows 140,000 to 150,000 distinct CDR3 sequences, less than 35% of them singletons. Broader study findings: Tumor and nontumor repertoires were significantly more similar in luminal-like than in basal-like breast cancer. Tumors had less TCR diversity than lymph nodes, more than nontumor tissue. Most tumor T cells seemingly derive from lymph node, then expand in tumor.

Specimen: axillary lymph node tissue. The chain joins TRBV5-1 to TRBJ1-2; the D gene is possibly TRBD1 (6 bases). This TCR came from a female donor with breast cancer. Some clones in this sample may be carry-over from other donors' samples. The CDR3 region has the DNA TGCGCCAGCAGCTTGCAAGGGGGTGGCTATGGCTACACCTTC. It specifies CASSLQGGGYGYTF.